These 4 T cell receptor beta chains were sequenced from one sample in a study of T cell responses to AZD1222 COVID-19 vaccine. Profiled with immunoSEQ multiplex PCR; TCRdb holds only in-frame clones, not every one. The table shows roughly 140,000 clones, with roughly 90% occurring only once. This sample comprised peripheral blood, obtained 28 days after the second AZD1222 dose. The source is an adult who received the AZD1222 COVID-19 vaccine.

The chain is built from TRBV4-1 and TRBJ2-2; TRBD2 matches at 12 bases. Germline CDR1 is MGHRA and CDR2 is YSYEKL. The CDR3 spans 17 residues. Losses at the gene ends were 3 bases for V and 5 bases for J; bases not matched to a gene: 7. The CDR3 sequence is CASSQATSGRSTGELFF. The CDR3 coding sequence is TGCGCCAGCAGCCAGGCCACTAGCGGGAGGTCTACCGGGGAGCTGTTTTTT.

This chain joins TRBV27 and TRBJ2-7; D may be TRBD1 (6 bases). Trimming stripped 5 bases from V and 4 bases from J, with 18 bases between. In germline, CDR1 is MNHEY, CDR2 SMNVEV (reference sequence). The CDR3 is 15 residues long. CDR3 residues: CASSPVLYQGYEQYF. CDR3 nucleotide sequence: TGTGCCAGCAGTCCCGTTTTATATCAGGGGTACGAGCAGTACTTC.

This chain links TRBV28 with TRBJ2-5, with D possibly matching TRBD2 (5 bases). V lost 3 bases, J lost 5 bases, and 7 bases lay in between. The CDR3 is made up of 12 amino acids. Germline V gene sequence: CDR1 MDHEN, CDR2 SYDVKM. CDR3 bases: TGTGCCAGCAGTTTTAGGAGGGAGACCCAGTACTTC. This encodes CASSFRRETQYF. The whole variable domain, filled in from reference TRBV28 and TRBJ2-5, reads DVKVTQSSRYLVKRTGEKVFLECVQDMDHENMFWYRQDPGLGLRLIYFSYDVKMKEKGDIPEGYSVSREKKERFSLILESASTNQTSMYLCASSFRRETQYFGPGTRLLVL.

DNA of the CDR3: TGTGCCAGCAGTAAGACAGTACAGAATCAGCCCCAGCATTTT. The encoded protein is CASSKTVQNQPQHF. The genes are TRBV28 and TRBJ1-5, with D possibly being TRBD1 (5 bases). The CDR3 runs to 14 residues. From germline, CDR1 is MDHEN and CDR2 SYDVKM. V lost 5 bases and J lost 4, with 12 bases in between.